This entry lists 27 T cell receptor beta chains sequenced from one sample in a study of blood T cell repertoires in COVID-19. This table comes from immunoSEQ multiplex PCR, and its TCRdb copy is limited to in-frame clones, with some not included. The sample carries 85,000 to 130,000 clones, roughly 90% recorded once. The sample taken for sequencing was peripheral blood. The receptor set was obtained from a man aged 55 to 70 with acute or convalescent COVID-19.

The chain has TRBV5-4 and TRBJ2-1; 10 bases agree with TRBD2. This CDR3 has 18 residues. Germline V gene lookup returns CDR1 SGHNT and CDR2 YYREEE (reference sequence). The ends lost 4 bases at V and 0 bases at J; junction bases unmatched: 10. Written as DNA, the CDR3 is TGTGCCAGCAGCCAACTAGCGGGACCAACCTCCTCCTACAATGAGCAGTTCTTC. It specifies CASSQLAGPTSSYNEQFF.

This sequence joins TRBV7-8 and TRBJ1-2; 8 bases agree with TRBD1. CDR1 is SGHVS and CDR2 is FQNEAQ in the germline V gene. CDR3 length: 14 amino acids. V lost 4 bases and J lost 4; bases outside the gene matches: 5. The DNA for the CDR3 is TGTGCCAGCAGCTCAGGGGGCGCGAGCTATGGCTACACCTTC. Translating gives CASSSGGASYGYTF.

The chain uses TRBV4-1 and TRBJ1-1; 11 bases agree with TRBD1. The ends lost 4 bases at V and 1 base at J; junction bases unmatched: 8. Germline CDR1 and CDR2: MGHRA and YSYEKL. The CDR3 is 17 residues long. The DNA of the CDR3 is TGCGCCAGCAGCCCTCGGACAGGGGGCTCGGGGAACACTGAAGCTTTCTTT. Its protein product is CASSPRTGGSGNTEAFF.

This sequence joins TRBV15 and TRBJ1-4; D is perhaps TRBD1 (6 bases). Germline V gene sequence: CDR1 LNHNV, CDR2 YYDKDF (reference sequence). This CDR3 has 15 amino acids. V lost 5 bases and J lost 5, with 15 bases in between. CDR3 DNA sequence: TGTGCCACCAGCGGGGGTGGGGACACGAATGAAAAACTGTTTTTT. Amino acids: CATSGGGDTNEKLFF.

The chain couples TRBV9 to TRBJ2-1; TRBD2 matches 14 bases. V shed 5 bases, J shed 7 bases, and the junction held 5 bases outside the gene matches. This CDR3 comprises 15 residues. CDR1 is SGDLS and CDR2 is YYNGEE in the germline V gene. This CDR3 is CASRAGTSGSNEQFF. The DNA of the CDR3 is TGTGCCAGCAGGGCCGGGACTAGCGGGAGTAATGAGCAGTTCTTC.

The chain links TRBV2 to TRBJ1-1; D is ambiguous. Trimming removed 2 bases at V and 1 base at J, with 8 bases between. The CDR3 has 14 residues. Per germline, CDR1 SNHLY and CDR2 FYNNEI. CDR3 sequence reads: CASSESWQNTEAFF. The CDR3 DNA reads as TGTGCCAGCAGTGAATCCTGGCAGAACACTGAAGCTTTCTTT.

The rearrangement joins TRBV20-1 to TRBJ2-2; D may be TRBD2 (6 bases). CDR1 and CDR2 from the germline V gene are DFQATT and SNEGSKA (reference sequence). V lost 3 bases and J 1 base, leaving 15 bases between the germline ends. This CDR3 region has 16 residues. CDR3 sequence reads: CSASNPGRQNTGELFF. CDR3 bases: TGCAGTGCTAGTAATCCAGGGAGGCAGAACACCGGGGAGCTGTTTTTT.

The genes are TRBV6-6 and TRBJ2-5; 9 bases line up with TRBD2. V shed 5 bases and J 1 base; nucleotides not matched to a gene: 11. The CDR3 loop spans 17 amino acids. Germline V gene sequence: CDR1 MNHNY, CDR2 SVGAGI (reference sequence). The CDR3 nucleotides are TGTGCCAGCAGTCTATTCTCTAGCGGGACGGTCCAAGAGACCCAGTACTTC. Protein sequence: CASSLFSSGTVQETQYF.

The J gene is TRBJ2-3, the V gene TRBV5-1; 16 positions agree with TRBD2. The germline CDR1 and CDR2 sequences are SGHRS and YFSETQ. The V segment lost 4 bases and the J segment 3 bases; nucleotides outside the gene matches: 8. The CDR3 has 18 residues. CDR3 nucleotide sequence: TGCGCCAGCAGCATCACCGGGACTAGCGGGAGGGCGACAGATACGCAGTATTTT. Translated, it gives CASSITGTSGRATDTQYF.

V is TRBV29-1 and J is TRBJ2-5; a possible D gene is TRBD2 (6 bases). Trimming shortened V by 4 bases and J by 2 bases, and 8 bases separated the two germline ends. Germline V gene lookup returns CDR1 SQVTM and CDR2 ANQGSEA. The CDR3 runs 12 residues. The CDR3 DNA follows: TGCAGCGTTGCGACTAGTCAAGAGACCCAGTACTTC. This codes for CSVATSQETQYF. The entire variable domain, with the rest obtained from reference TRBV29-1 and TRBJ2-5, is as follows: SAVISQKPSRDICQRGTSLTIQCQVDSQVTMMFWYRQQPGQSLTLIATANQGSEATYESGFVIDKFPISRPNLTFSTLTVSNMSPEDSSIYLCSVATSQETQYFGPGTRLLVL.

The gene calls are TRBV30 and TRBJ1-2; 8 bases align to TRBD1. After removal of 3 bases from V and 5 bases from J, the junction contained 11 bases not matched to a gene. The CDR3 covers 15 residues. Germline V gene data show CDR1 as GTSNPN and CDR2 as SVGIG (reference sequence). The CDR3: CAWSQTGGNGYGYTF. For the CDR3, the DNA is TGTGCCTGGAGCCAAACAGGGGGAAATGGGTATGGCTACACCTTC.

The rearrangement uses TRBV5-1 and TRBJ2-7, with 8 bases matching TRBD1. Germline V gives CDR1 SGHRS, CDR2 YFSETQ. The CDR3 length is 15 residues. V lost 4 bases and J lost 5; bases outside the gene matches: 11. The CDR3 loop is CASSPTTGGFDEQYF. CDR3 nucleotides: TGCGCCAGCAGCCCTACCACAGGGGGGTTCGACGAGCAGTACTTC. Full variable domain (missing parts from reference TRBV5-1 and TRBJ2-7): KAGVTQTPRYLIKTRGQQVTLSCSPISGHRSVSWYQQTPGQGLQFLFEYFSETQRNKGNFPGRFSGRQFSNSRSEMNVSTLELGDSALYLCASSPTTGGFDEQYFGPGTRLTVT.

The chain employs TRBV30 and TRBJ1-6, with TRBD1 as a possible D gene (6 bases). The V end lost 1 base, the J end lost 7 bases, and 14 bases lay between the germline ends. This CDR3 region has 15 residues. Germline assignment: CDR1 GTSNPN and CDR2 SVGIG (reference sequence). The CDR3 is CAWSARGAKNSPLHF. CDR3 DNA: TGTGCCTGGAGTGCCCGGGGGGCAAAGAATTCACCCCTCCACTTT.

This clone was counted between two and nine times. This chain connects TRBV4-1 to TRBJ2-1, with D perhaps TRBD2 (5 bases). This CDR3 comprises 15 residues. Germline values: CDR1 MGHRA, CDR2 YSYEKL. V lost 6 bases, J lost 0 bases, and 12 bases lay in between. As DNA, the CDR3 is TGCGCCAGCAGAGAGGGCGGGTACTCCTACAATGAGCAGTTCTTC. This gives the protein CASREGGYSYNEQFF.

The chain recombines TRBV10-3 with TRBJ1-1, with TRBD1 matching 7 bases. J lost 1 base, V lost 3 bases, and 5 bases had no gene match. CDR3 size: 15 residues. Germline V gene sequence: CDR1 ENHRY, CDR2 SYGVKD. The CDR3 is CAISDLRTGNTEAFF. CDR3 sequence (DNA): TGTGCCATCAGTGACCTTCGGACAGGGAACACTGAAGCTTTCTTT.

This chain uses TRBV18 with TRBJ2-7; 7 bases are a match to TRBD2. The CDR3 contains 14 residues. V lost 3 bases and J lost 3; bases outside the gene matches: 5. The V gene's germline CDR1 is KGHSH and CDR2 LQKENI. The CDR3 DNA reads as TGTGCCAGCTCACCCATGGGGGGGAACTACGAGCAGTACGTC. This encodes CASSPMGGNYEQYV.

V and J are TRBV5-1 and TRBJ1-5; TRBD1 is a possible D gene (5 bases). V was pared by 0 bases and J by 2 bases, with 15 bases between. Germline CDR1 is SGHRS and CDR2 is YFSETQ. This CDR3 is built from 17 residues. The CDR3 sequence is CASSLDPGGLGNQPQHF. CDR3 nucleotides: TGCGCCAGCAGCTTGGACCCCGGGGGGTTAGGCAATCAGCCCCAGCATTTT.

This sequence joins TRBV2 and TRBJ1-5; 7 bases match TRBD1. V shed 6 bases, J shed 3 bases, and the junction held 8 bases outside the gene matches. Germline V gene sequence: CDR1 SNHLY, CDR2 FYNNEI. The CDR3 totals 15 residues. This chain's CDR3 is CASSERTGDNQPQHF. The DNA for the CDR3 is TGTGCCAGCAGCGAACGGACAGGAGACAATCAGCCCCAGCATTTT.

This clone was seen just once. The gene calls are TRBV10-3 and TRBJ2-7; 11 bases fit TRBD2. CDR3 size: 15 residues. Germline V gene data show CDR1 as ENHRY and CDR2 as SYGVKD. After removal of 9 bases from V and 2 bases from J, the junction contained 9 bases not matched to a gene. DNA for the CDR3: TGTGCCATGGGGGGGGGACTAGCGGAAACCTACGAGCAGTACGTC. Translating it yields CAMGGGLAETYEQYV.

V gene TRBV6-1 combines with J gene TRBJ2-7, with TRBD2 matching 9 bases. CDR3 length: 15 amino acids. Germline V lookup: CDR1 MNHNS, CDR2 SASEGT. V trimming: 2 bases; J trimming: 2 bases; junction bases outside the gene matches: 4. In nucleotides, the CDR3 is TGTGCCAGCAGTGAAAGGGCGGGAGGGGCCTACGAGCAGTACGTC. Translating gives CASSERAGGAYEQYV.

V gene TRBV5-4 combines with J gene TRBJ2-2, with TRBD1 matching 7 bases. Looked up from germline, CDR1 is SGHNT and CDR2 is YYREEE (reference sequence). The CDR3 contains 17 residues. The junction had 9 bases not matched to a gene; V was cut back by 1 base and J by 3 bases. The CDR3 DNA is TGTGCCAGCAGCTTGCAACAGGGGTTACGGTACACCGGGGAGCTGTTTTTT. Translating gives CASSLQQGLRYTGELFF.

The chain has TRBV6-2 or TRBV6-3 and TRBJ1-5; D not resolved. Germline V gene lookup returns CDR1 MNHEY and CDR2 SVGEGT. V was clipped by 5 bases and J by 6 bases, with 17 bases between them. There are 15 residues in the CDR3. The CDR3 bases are TGTGCCAGCAGTAGGGCAGGCGTGGAGGGTCAGCCCCAGCATTTT. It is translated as CASSRAGVEGQPQHF.

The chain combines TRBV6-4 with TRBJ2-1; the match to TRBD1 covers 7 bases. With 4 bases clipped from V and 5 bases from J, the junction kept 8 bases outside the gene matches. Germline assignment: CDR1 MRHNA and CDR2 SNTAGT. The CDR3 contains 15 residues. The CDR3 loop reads CASSASGDRNNEQFF. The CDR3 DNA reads TGTGCCAGCAGTGCTAGTGGGGACAGAAACAATGAGCAGTTCTTC.

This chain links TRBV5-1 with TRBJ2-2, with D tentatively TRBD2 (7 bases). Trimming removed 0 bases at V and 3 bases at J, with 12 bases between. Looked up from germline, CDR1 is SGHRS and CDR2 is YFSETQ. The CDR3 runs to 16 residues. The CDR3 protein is CASSLAGGVDTGELFF. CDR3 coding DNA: TGCGCCAGCAGCTTGGCGGGGGGCGTAGACACCGGGGAGCTGTTTTTT.

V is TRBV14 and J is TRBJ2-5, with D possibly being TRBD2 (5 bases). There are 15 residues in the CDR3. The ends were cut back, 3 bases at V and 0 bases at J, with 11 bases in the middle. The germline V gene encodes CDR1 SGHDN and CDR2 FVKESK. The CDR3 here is CASSQPSGNQETQYF. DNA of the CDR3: TGTGCCAGCAGCCAGCCCAGCGGAAACCAAGAGACCCAGTACTTC.

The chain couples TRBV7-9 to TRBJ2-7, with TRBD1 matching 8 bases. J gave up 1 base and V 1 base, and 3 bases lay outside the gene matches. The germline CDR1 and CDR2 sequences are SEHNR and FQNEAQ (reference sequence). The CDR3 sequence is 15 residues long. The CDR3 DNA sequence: TGTGCCAGCAGCTTAGGGACAGGGCCATCCTACGAGCAGTACTTC. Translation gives CASSLGTGPSYEQYF.

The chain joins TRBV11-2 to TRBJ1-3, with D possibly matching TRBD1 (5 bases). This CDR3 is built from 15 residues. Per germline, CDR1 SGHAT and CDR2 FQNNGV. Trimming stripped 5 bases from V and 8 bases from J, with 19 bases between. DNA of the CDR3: TGTGCCAGCAGCCGAGACCAGACGGGGGAGGACACCATATATTTT. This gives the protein CASSRDQTGEDTIYF. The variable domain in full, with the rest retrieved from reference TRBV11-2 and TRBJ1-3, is EAGVAQSPRYKIIEKRQSVAFWCNPISGHATLYWYQQILGQGPKLLIQFQNNGVVDDSQLPKDRFSAERLKGVDSTLKIQPAKLEDSAVYLCASSRDQTGEDTIYFGEGSWLTVV.